This T cell receptor beta chain was captured by sequencing in a study of long-term antiretroviral therapy in people with HIV. Study details: Samples collected earliest predate the 2015 immediate-ART recommendation by about a decade. Overall study findings and caveats: Dominant in the repertoire at all time points were clones expanded before ART.

The assay used was immunoSEQ (version v3.0), run at survey level. Sequencing aimed at about 35,000-55,000 T-cell genomes per sample. Clones were read by immunoSEQ multiplex PCR, and TCRdb kept only the in-frame ones, dropping some. The repertoire includes 26,000 or so clones, about 86% of them detected once, and about 3.5% sits in the top ten. As regards this clone: Its antigen is unidentified.

No donor had fewer than one pre-ART PBMC sample or fewer than two post-ART PBMC samples. This clonotype originated in a woman aged 25 to 39 with HIV. The starting material was unsorted PBMCs, obtained 1.9 years after starting antiretroviral therapy.

The chain's CDR3 is CASSQGPGYTGELFF. CDR3 nucleotide sequence: TGTGCCAGTAGTCAGGGGCCAGGGTACACCGGGGAGCTGTTTTTT. The V gene is TRBV19, the J gene TRBJ2-2; a possible D gene is TRBD1 (6 bases). With 5 bases removed from V and 3 bases from J, the gap between germline ends came to 13 bases. The CDR3 length is 15 residues. Germline V gene lookup returns CDR1 LNHDA and CDR2 SQIVND (reference sequence). Looking up the rest from reference TRBV19 and TRBJ2-2 gives the full variable domain: DGGITQSPKYLFRKEGQNVTLSCEQNLNHDAMYWYRQDPGQGLRLIYYSQIVNDFQKGDIAEGYSVSREKKESFPLTVTSAQKNPTAFYLCASSQGPGYTGELFFGEGSRLTVL.